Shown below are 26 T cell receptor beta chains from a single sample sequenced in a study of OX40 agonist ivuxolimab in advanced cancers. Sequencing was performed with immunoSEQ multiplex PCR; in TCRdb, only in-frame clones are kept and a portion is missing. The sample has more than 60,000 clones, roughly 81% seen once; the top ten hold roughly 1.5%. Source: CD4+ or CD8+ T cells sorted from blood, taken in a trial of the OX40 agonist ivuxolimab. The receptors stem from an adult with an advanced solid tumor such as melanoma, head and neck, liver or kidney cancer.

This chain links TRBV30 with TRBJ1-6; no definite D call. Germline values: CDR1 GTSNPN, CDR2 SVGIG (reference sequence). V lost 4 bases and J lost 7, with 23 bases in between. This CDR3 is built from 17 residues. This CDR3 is CAWTGNRLIYGNSPLHF. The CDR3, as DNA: TGTGCCTGGACTGGCAACCGCCTTATCTACGGGAATTCACCCCTCCACTTT.

The CDR3 region is CASSVAAQRGEETQYF. In nucleotides, the CDR3 is TGTGCCAGCAGCGTAGCTGCCCAGCGGGGTGAAGAGACCCAGTACTTC. The V gene is TRBV9, the J gene TRBJ2-5, with 7 bases identical to TRBD2. This CDR3 spans 16 amino acids. In germline, CDR1 is SGDLS, CDR2 YYNGEE. The junction had 8 bases not matched to a gene; V was cut back by 0 bases and J by 3 bases. Using reference TRBV9 and TRBJ2-5 for the parts outside the CDR3, the full variable domain is DSGVTQTPKHLITATGQRVTLRCSPRSGDLSVYWYQQSLDQGLQFLIQYYNGEERAKGNILERFSAQQFPDLHSELNLSSLELGDSALYFCASSVAAQRGEETQYFGPGTRLLVL.

The CDR3 region is CASSSGDSSYNEQFF. CDR3 in DNA: TGTGCCAGCAGTTCCGGGGATAGCTCCTACAATGAGCAGTTCTTC. This rearrangement joins TRBV28 to TRBJ2-1; D is possibly TRBD2 (5 bases). This CDR3 is 15 amino acids long. Germline V lookup: CDR1 MDHEN, CDR2 SYDVKM. With 4 bases removed from V and 0 bases from J, the gap between germline ends came to 10 bases.

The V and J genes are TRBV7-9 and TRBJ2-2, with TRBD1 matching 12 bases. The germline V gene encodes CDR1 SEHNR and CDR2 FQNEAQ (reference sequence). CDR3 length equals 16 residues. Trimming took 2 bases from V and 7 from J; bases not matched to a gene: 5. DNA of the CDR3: TGTGCCAGCAGCTTACAAGGGACAGGGGGCATCGGGGAGCTGTTTTTT. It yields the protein CASSLQGTGGIGELFF. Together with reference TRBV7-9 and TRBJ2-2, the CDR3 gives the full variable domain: DTGVSQNPRHKITKRGQNVTFRCDPISEHNRLYWYRQTLGQGPEFLTYFQNEAQLEKSRLLSDRFSAERPKGSFSTLEIQRTEQGDSAMYLCASSLQGTGGIGELFFGEGSRLTVL.

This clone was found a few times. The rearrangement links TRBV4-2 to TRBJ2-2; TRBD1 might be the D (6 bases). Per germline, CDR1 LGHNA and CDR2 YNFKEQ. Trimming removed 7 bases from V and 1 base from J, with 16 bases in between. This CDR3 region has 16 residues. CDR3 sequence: CASTQGLARNTGELFF. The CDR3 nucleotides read TGTGCCAGCACTCAGGGGCTAGCCCGGAACACCGGGGAGCTGTTTTTT.

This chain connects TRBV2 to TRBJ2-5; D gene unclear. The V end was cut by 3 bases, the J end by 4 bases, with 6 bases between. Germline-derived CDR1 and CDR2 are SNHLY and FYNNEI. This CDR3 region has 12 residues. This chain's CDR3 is CASSDDVETQYF. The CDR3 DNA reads TGTGCCAGCAGTGACGATGTAGAGACCCAGTACTTC.

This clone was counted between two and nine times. The CDR3 DNA follows: TGCGCCAGCAGCCAAGGTCGGAGCAATCAGCCCCAGCATTTT. Residues: CASSQGRSNQPQHF. This rearrangement joins TRBV4-1 to TRBJ1-5; unclear D gene. This CDR3 spans 14 amino acids. Trimming pared 1 base from V and 1 base from J, leaving 5 bases between. Germline values: CDR1 MGHRA, CDR2 YSYEKL.

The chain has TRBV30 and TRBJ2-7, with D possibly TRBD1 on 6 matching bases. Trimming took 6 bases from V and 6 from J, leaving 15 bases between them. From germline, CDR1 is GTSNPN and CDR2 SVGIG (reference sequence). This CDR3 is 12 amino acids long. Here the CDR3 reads CACNPTGSEQYF. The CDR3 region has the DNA TGTGCCTGTAACCCCACAGGGAGCGAGCAGTACTTC. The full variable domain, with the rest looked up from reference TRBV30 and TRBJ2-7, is SQTIHQWPATLVQPVGSPLSLECTVEGTSNPNLYWYRQAAGRGLQLLFYSVGIGQISSEVPQNLSASRPQDRQFILSSKKLLLSDSGFYLCACNPTGSEQYFGPGTRLTVT.

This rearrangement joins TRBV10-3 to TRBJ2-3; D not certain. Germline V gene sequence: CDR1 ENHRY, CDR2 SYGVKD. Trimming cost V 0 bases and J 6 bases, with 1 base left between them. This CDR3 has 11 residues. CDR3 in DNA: TGTGCCATCAGTGAGTCCGATACGCAGTATTTT. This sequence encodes CAISESDTQYF.

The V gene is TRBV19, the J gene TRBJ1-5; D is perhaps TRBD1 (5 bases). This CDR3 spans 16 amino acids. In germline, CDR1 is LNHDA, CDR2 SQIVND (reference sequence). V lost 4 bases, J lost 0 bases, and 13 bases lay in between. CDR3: CASSRSGANSNQPQHF. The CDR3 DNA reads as TGTGCCAGTAGTAGATCCGGGGCCAATAGCAATCAGCCCCAGCATTTT.

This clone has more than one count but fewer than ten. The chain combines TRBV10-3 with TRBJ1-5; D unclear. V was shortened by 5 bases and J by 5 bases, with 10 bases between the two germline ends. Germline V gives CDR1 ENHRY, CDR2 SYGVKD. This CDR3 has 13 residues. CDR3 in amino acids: CAISNDIDQPQHF. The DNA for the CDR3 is TGTGCCATCAGTAACGACATTGATCAGCCCCAGCATTTT.

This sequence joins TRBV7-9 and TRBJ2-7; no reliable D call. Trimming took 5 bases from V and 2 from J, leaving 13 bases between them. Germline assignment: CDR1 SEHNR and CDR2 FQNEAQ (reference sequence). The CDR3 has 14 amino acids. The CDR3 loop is CASSPKPFPYEQYF. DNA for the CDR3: TGTGCCAGCAGCCCTAAGCCATTTCCCTACGAGCAGTACTTC.

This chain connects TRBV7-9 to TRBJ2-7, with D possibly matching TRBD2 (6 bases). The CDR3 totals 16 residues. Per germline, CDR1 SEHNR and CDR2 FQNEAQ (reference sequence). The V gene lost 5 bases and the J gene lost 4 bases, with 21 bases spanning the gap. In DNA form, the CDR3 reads TGTGCCAGCAGCCCCCGAGGACTACTCCATATGTACGAGCAGTACTTC. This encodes CASSPRGLLHMYEQYF.

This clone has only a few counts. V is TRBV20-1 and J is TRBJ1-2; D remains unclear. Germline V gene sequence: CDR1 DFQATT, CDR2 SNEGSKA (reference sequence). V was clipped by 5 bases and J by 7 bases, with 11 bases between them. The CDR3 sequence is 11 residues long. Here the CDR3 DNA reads TGCAGTGCTGGATCTCTGGGTGGCTACACCTTC. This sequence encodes CSAGSLGGYTF.

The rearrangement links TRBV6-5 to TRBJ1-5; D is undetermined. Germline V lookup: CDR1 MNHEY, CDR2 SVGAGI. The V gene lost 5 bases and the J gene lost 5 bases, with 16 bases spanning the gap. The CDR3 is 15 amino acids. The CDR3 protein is CASSPRSRRHQPQHF. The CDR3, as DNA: TGTGCCAGCAGTCCCCGATCACGGAGACATCAGCCCCAGCATTTT.

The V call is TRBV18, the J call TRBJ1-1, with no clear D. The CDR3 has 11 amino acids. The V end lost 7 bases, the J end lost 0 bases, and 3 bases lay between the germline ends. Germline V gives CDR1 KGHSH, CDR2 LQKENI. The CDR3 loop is CASYLNTEAFF. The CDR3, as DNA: TGTGCCAGCTATTTGAACACTGAAGCTTTCTTT.

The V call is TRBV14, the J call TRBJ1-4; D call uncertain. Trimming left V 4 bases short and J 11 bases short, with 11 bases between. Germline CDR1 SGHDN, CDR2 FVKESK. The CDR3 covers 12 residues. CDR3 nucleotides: TGTGCCAGCAGCCGAGACCCGCCGAAACTGTTTTTT. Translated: CASSRDPPKLFF. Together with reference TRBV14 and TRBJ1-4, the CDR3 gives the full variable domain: EAGVTQFPSHSVIEKGQTVTLRCDPISGHDNLYWYRRVMGKEIKFLLHFVKESKQDESGMPNNRFLAERTGGTYSTLKVQPAELEDSGVYFCASSRDPPKLFFGSGTQLSVL.

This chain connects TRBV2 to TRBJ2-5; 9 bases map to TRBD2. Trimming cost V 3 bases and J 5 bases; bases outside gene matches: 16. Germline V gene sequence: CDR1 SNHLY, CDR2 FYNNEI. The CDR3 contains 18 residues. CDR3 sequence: CASSDSAGGSIGRETQYF. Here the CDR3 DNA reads TGTGCCAGCAGTGATTCAGCGGGGGGCTCCATTGGGCGGGAGACCCAGTACTTC.

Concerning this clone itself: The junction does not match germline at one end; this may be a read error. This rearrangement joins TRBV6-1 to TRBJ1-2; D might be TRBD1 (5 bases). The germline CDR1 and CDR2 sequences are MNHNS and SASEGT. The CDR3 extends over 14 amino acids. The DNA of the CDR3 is TGTGCCAGCAGGGAAGGGACCAAAAACTATGGCTACACCTTC. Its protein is CASREGTKNYGYTF.

The DNA for the CDR3 is TGTGCCAGCAGCATCGGACACTCTGAAGCTTTCTTT. It encodes CASSIGHSEAFF. This chain links TRBV5-5 with TRBJ1-1; D may be TRBD1 (5 bases). CDR1 is SGHKS and CDR2 is YYEKEE in the germline V gene (reference sequence). The CDR3 extends over 12 amino acids. V shed 4 bases and J shed 6 bases, with 10 bases lying between them.

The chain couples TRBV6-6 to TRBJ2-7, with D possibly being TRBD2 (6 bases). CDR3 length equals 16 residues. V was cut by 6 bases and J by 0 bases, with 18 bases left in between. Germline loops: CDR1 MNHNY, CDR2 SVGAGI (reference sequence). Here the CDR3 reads CASSKTGDRGSYEQYF. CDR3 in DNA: TGTGCCAGCAGCAAGACGGGGGACCGCGGCTCCTACGAGCAGTACTTC.

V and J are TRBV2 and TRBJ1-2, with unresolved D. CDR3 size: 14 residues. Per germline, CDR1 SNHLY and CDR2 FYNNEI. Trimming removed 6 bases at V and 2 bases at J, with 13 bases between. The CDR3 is CASRVNILNYGYTF. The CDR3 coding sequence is TGTGCCAGCAGGGTAAACATACTCAACTATGGCTACACCTTC.

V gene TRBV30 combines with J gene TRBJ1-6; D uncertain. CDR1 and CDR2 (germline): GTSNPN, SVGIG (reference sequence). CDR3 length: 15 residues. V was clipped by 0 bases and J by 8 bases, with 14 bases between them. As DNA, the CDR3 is TGTGCCTGGAGTGTTCTTGGGGTTAGGGATTCACCCCTCCACTTT. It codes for CAWSVLGVRDSPLHF. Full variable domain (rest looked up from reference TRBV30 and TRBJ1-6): SQTIHQWPATLVQPVGSPLSLECTVEGTSNPNLYWYRQAAGRGLQLLFYSVGIGQISSEVPQNLSASRPQDRQFILSSKKLLLSDSGFYLCAWSVLGVRDSPLHFGNGTRLTVT.

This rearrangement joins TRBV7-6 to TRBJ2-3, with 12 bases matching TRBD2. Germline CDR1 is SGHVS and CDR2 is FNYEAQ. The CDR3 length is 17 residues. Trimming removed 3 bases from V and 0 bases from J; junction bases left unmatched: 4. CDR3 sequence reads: CASSFRGTSGSTDTQYF. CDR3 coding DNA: TGTGCCAGCAGCTTCCGCGGGACTAGCGGGAGCACAGATACGCAGTATTTT.

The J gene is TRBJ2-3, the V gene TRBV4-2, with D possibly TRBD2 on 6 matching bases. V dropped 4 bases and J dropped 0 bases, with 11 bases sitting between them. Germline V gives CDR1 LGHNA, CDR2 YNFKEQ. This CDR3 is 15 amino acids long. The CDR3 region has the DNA TGTGCCAGCAGCCTGTCTAGCGATAGCACAGATACGCAGTATTTT. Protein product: CASSLSSDSTDTQYF.

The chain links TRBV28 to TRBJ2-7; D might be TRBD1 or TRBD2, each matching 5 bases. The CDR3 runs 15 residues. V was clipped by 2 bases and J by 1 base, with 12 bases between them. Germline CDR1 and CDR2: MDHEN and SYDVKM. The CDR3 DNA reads TGTGCCAGCAGTTTAGGGCCAGGGAGATCCTACGAGCAGTACTTC. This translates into CASSLGPGRSYEQYF.